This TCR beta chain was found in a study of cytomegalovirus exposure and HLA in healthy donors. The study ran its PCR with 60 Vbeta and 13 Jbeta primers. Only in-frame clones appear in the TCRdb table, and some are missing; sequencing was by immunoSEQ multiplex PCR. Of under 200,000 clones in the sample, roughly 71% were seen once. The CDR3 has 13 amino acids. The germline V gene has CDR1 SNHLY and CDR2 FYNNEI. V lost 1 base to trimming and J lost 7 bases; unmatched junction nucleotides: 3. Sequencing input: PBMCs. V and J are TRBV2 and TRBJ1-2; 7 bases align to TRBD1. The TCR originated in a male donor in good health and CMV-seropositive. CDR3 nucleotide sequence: TGTGCCAGCAGTGAAGAGGGGGCGGTTGGCTACACCTTC. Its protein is CASSEEGAVGYTF.